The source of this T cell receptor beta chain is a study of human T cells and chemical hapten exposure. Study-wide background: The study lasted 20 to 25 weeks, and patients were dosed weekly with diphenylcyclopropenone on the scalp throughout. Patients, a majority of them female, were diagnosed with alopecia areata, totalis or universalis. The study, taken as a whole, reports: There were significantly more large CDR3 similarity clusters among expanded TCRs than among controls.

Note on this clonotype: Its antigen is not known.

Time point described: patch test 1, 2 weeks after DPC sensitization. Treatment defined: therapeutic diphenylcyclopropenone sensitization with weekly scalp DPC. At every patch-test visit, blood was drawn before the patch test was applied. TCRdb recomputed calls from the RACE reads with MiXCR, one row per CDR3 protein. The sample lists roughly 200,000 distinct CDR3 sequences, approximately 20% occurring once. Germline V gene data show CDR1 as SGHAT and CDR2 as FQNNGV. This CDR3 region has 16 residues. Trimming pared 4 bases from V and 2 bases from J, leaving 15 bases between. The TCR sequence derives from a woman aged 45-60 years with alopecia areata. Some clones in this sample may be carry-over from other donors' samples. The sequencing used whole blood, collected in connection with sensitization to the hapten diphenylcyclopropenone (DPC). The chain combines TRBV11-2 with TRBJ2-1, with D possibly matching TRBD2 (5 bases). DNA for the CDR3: TGTGCCAGCAGCTCCATAAAGCGGTTACCCTACAATGAGCAGTTCTTC. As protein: CASSSIKRLPYNEQFF.